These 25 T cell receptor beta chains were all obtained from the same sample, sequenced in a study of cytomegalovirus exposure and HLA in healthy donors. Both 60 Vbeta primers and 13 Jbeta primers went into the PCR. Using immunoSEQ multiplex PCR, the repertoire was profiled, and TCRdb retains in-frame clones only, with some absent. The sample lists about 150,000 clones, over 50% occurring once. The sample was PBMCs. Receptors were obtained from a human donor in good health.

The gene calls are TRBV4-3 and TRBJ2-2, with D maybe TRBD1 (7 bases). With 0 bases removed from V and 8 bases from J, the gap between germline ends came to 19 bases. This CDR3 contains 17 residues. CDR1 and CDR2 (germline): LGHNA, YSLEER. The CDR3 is CASSQDTGRGAWGELFF. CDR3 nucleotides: TGCGCCAGCAGCCAAGATACGGGCAGGGGGGCTTGGGGGGAGCTGTTTTTT.

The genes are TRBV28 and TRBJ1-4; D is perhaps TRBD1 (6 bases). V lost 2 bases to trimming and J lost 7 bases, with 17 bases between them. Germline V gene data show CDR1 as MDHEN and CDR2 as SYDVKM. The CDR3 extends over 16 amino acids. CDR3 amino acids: CASSLGGGGGVEKLFF. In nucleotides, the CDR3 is TGTGCCAGCAGTTTAGGTGGGGGAGGGGGGGTTGAAAAACTGTTTTTT. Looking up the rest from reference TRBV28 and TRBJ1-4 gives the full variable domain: DVKVTQSSRYLVKRTGEKVFLECVQDMDHENMFWYRQDPGLGLRLIYFSYDVKMKEKGDIPEGYSVSREKKERFSLILESASTNQTSMYLCASSLGGGGGVEKLFFGSGTQLSVL.

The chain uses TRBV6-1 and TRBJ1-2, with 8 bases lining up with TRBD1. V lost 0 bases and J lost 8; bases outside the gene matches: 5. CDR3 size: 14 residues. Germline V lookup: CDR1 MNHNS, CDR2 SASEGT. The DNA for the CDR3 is TGTGCCAGCAGTGAAGCGGCAGGGGGCATGGGCTACACCTTC. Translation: CASSEAAGGMGYTF.

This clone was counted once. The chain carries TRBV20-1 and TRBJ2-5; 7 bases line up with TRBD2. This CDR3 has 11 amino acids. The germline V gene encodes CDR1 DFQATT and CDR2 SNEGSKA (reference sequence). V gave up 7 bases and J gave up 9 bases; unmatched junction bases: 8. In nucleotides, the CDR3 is TGCAGTGGCCCTGTGGGGGGGGCCCAGTACTTC. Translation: CSGPVGGAQYF.

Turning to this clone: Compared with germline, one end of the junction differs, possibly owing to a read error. CDR3 coding DNA: TGTGCTAGCAGTAAATCCGGGACAGGGTGGGATACGCAGTATTTT. This codes for CASSKSGTGWDTQYF. This chain uses TRBV7-7 with TRBJ2-3; 9 positions match TRBD1. The CDR3 totals 15 residues. The germline CDR1 and CDR2 sequences are SSHAT and FNYEAQ (reference sequence).

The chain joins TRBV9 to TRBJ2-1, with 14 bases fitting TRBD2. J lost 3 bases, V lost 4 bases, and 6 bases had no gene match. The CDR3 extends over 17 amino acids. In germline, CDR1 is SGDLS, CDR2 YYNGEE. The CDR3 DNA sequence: TGTGCCAGCAGCCAGGGACTAGCGGGAGCGGTCTACAATGAGCAGTTCTTC. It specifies CASSQGLAGAVYNEQFF.

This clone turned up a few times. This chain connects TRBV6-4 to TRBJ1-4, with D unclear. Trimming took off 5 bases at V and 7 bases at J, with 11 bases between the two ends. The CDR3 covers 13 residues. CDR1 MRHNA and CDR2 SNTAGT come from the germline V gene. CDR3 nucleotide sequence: TGTGCCAGCAGTTCAACAGCAGGTGAAAAACTGTTTTTT. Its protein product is CASSSTAGEKLFF.

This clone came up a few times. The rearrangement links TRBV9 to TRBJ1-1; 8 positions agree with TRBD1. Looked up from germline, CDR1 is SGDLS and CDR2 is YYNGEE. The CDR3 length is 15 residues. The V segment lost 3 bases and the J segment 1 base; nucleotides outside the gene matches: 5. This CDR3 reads CASSALGTGNTEAFF. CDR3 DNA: TGTGCCAGCAGCGCCCTCGGGACAGGGAACACTGAAGCTTTCTTT.

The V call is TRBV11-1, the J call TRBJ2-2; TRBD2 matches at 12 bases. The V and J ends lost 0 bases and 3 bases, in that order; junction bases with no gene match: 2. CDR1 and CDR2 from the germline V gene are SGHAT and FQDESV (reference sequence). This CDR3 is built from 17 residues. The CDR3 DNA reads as TGTGCCAGCAGCTTAGCGGGGACTAGCGGGCACACCGGGGAGCTGTTTTTT. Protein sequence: CASSLAGTSGHTGELFF.

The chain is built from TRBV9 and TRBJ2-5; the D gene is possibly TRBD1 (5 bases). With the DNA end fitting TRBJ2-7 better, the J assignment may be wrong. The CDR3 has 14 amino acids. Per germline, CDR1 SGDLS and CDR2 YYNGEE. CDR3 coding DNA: TGTGCCAGCAGCGTCCAGGGTGGACCCTACGAGCAGTACTTC. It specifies CASSVQGGPYEQYF.

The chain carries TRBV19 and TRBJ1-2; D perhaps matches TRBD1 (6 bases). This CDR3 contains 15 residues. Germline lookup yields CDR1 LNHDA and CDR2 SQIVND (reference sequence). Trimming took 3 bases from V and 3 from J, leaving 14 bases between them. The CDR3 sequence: CASSMWTVLHYGYTF. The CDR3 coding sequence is TGTGCCAGTAGTATGTGGACAGTTCTTCACTATGGCTACACCTTC.

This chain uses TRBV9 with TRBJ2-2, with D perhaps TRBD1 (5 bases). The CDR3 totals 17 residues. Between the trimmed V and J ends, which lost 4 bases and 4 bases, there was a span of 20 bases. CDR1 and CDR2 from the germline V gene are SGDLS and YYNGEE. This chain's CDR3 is CASSLGPPQGSTGELFF. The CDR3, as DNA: TGTGCCAGCAGCCTCGGGCCTCCCCAGGGTTCCACCGGGGAGCTGTTTTTT.

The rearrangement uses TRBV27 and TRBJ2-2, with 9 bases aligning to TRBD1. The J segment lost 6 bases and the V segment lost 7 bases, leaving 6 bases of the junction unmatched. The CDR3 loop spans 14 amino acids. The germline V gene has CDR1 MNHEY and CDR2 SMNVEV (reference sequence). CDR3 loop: CASNDRGLAGELFF. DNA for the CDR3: TGTGCCAGCAACGACAGGGGGTTGGCCGGGGAGCTGTTTTTT.

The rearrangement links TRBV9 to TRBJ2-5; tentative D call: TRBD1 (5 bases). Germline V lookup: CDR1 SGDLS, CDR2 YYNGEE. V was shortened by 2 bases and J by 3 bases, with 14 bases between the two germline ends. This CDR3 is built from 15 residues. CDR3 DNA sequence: TGTGCCAGCAGCGTTGGTCCTCAGGGAAAAGAGACCCAGTACTTC. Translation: CASSVGPQGKETQYF.

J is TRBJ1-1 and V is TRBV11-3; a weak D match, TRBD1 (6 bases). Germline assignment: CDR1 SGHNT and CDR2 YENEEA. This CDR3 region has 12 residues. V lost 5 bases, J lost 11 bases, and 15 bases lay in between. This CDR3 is CASSPMGAGAFF. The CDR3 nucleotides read TGTGCCAGCAGCCCGATGGGGGCAGGGGCTTTCTTT.

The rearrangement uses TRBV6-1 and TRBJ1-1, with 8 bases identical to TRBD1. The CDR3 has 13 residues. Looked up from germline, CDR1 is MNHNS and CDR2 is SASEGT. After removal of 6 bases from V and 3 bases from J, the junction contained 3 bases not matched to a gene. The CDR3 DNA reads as TGTGCCAGCAGAGACAGGGGCGACACTGAAGCTTTCTTT. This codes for CASRDRGDTEAFF.

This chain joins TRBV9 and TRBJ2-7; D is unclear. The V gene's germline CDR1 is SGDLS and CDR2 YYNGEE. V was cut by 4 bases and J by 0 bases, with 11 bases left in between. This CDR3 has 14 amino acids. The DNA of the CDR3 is TGTGCCAGCAGCCCGTCGTCCTTCTCCTACGAGCAGTACTTC. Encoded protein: CASSPSSFSYEQYF.

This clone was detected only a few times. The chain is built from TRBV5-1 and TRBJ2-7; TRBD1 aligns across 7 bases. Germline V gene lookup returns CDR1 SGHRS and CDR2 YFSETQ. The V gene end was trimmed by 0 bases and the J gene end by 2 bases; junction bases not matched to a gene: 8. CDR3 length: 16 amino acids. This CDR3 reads CASSLDPGTVAYEQYF. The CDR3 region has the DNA TGCGCCAGCAGCTTGGATCCCGGGACAGTCGCCTACGAGCAGTACTTC.

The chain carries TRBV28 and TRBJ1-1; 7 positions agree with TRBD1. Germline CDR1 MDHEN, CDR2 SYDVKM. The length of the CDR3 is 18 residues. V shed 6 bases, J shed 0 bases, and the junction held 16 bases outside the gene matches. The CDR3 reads CASSHEQGRFRMNTEAFF. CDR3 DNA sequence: TGTGCCAGCAGCCATGAACAGGGGCGGTTCAGAATGAACACTGAAGCTTTCTTT.

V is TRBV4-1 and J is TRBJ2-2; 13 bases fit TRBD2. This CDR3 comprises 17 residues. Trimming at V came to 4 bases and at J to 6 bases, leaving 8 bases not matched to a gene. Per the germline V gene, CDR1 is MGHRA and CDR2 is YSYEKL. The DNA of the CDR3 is TGCGCCAGCAGCCGCGGACTAGCGGGAGCCCGGGCCGGGGAGCTGTTTTTT. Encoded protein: CASSRGLAGARAGELFF.

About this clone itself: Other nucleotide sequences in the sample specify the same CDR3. The CDR3 is CASSYSAGSYEQYF. The CDR3 nucleotides are TGTGCCAGCAGTTACTCGGCGGGCTCCTACGAGCAGTACTTC. The V gene is TRBV6-5, the J gene TRBJ2-7, with D maybe TRBD2 (5 bases). Trimming removed 0 bases at V and 0 bases at J, with 6 bases between. The CDR3 spans 14 residues. The germline CDR1 and CDR2 sequences are MNHEY and SVGAGI.

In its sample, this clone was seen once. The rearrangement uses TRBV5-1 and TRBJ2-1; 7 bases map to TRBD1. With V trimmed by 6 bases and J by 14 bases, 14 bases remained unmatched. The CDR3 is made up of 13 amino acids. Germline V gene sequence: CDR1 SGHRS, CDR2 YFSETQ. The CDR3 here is CASKESSDGQEFF. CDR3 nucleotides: TGCGCCAGCAAAGAGTCTTCAGATGGACAGGAGTTCTTC.

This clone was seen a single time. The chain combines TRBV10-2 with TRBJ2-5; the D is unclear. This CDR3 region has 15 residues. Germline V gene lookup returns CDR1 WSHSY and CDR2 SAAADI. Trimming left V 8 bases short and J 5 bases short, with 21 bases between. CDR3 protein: CASSHSDPGRETQYF. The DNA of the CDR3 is TGCGCCAGCTCCCACTCAGACCCAGGAAGGGAGACCCAGTACTTC.

Here the CDR3 DNA reads TGTGCCAGCAGTCCGACCCAGGGGTCTGGCTACACCTTC. Translating it yields CASSPTQGSGYTF. The chain links TRBV27 to TRBJ1-2; D perhaps matches TRBD1 (6 bases). V gave up 5 bases and J gave up 7 bases, with 14 bases separating them. The germline V gene has CDR1 MNHEY and CDR2 SMNVEV (reference sequence). CDR3 length: 13 residues.

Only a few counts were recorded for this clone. Written as DNA, the CDR3 is TGTGCTAGTGGTTTGGTCCCGGGACAGGGGGGATACGAGCAGTACTTC. This sequence encodes CASGLVPGQGGYEQYF. This chain links TRBV12-5 with TRBJ2-7; 11 nucleotides line up with TRBD1. The CDR3 sequence is 16 residues long. In germline, CDR1 is LGHNT, CDR2 FRNRAP. Trimming at V came to 0 bases and at J to 4 bases, leaving 5 bases not matched to a gene.